The 25 T cell receptor beta chains listed next were all sequenced from one sample in a study of cytomegalovirus exposure and HLA in healthy donors. Sequencing used immunoSEQ multiplex PCR; TCRdb keeps in-frame clones, though not all of them. The sample has under 250,000 clones; around 87% are singletons. Material for sequencing was PBMCs. The receptors here all came from a woman aged 18-29 years in good health and CMV-seropositive.

V usage is TRBV9 and J usage is TRBJ2-7; D is unresolved. Germline V lookup: CDR1 SGDLS, CDR2 YYNGEE. The CDR3 sequence is 13 residues long. V lost 3 bases and J lost 4, with 11 bases in between. The CDR3 region is CASSGEAFYEQYF. The CDR3, as DNA: TGTGCCAGCAGCGGAGAGGCATTTTACGAGCAGTACTTC.

This rearrangement joins TRBV28 to TRBJ1-1; 7 bases line up with TRBD1. The CDR3 contains 13 residues. From germline, CDR1 is MDHEN and CDR2 SYDVKM. With V trimmed by 6 bases and J by 5 bases, 6 bases remained unmatched. Written as DNA, the CDR3 is TGTGCCAGCAGGTTACAGGGGAGAACTGAAGCTTTCTTT. This translates into CASRLQGRTEAFF.

This clone was seen only a few times. J is TRBJ1-2 and V is TRBV10-2; D is undetermined. This CDR3 has 13 residues. From germline, CDR1 is WSHSY and CDR2 SAAADI. V was clipped by 3 bases and J by 4 bases, with 9 bases between them. The CDR3 reads CASSDSQIYGYTF. CDR3 DNA: TGCGCCAGCAGTGATTCCCAGATCTATGGCTACACCTTC.

The CDR3 bases are TGTGCCAGCAGTCCGACAGTCATCTATGGCTACACCTTC. It specifies CASSPTVIYGYTF. The J gene is TRBJ1-2, the V gene TRBV27; the D gene is possibly TRBD1 (5 bases). V was shortened by 5 bases and J by 4 bases, with 11 bases between the two germline ends. CDR3 length equals 13 residues. CDR1 MNHEY and CDR2 SMNVEV come from the germline V gene (reference sequence).

The V call is TRBV5-6, the J call TRBJ2-1; possibly TRBD1 for D (6 bases). V lost 0 bases and J lost 4, with 14 bases in between. Germline lookup yields CDR1 SGHDT and CDR2 YYEEEE. The CDR3 totals 16 residues. This chain's CDR3 is CASSLEGTMYYNEQFF. CDR3 DNA: TGTGCCAGCAGCTTGGAGGGGACAATGTATTACAATGAGCAGTTCTTC.

The chain recombines TRBV9 with TRBJ2-7; 7 nucleotides align to TRBD2. The CDR3 has 14 amino acids. CDR1 and CDR2 from the germline V gene are SGDLS and YYNGEE. V was clipped by 2 bases and J by 4 bases; unmatched bases: 6. CDR3 region: CASSVEGGTYEQYF. CDR3 bases: TGTGCCAGCAGCGTTGAGGGAGGGACGTACGAGCAGTACTTC.

V gene TRBV7-6 combines with J gene TRBJ2-7; D is perhaps TRBD2 (7 bases). Germline CDR1 is SGHVS and CDR2 is FNYEAQ. V lost 5 bases and J 5 bases, leaving 19 bases between the germline ends. There are 15 residues in the CDR3. The DNA of the CDR3 is TGTGCCAGCAGCCAAAGGCGGGGGCCGGTCCACGAGCAGTACTTC. As protein: CASSQRRGPVHEQYF.

The V and J genes are TRBV14 and TRBJ1-2; a weak D match, TRBD1 (6 bases). Germline CDR1 is SGHDN and CDR2 is FVKESK. The CDR3 has 17 amino acids. With 0 bases removed from V and 3 bases from J, the gap between germline ends came to 17 bases. In DNA form, the CDR3 reads TGTGCCAGCAGCCAAGACCCAAACCCAGGGGCCTACTATGGCTACACCTTC. Translated, it gives CASSQDPNPGAYYGYTF.

In this sample, this clone turned up once. The V and J genes are TRBV6-1 and TRBJ2-7; TRBD1 matches at 9 bases. Trimming cost V 2 bases and J 5 bases; bases outside gene matches: 4. Per germline, CDR1 MNHNS and CDR2 SASEGT. The CDR3 has 14 amino acids. The CDR3, as DNA: TGTGCCAGCAGTGAAATGACAGGGGGGAACGAGCAGTACTTC. Amino acid sequence: CASSEMTGGNEQYF.

The chain has TRBV6-1 and TRBJ1-5, with D perhaps TRBD1 (5 bases). Germline CDR1 and CDR2: MNHNS and SASEGT. Trimming removed 1 base from V and 5 bases from J, with 12 bases in between. This CDR3 has 15 amino acids. This CDR3 is CASSEGTPGYQPQHF. In DNA, the CDR3 is TGTGCCAGCAGTGAAGGGACACCCGGTTATCAGCCCCAGCATTTT.

The chain joins TRBV19 to TRBJ1-1; TRBD1 matches at 7 bases. The CDR3 is 14 residues long. Trimming cost V 5 bases and J 8 bases; bases outside gene matches: 11. Germline CDR1 is LNHDA and CDR2 is SQIVND (reference sequence). The CDR3 protein is CASSVQGKVREAFF. The CDR3 DNA reads as TGTGCCAGTAGTGTACAGGGGAAAGTTAGAGAAGCTTTCTTT.

The chain links TRBV27 to TRBJ2-3; 7 bases map to TRBD1. The germline CDR1 and CDR2 sequences are MNHEY and SMNVEV (reference sequence). The ends lost 7 bases at V and 2 bases at J; junction bases unmatched: 15. This CDR3 is 17 amino acids long. This CDR3 is CASMRLRPGQITDTQYF. The CDR3 DNA reads TGTGCCAGCATGCGACTCCGACCGGGACAGATCACAGATACGCAGTATTTT.

V is TRBV4-1 and J is TRBJ1-2; D is possibly TRBD1 (5 bases). The V end lost 1 base, the J end lost 3 bases, and 15 bases lay between the germline ends. CDR1 MGHRA and CDR2 YSYEKL come from the germline V gene. CDR3 length: 16 residues. The CDR3 here is CASSQGLGGVDYGYTF. The CDR3 DNA reads as TGCGCCAGCAGCCAAGGGCTTGGGGGGGTGGACTATGGCTACACCTTC.

This chain links TRBV11-2 with TRBJ1-5; 8 nucleotides align to TRBD1. The CDR3 runs 16 residues. Looked up from germline, CDR1 is SGHAT and CDR2 is FQNNGV. J gave up 6 bases and V 1 base, and 8 bases lay outside the gene matches. The CDR3 loop is CASSLGTGQGRQPQHF. CDR3 in DNA: TGTGCCAGCAGCTTAGGGACCGGACAGGGCCGTCAGCCCCAGCATTTT.

This chain links TRBV4-1 with TRBJ2-5, with TRBD1 identical over 8 bases. The J call could be wrong; TRBJ2-7 is a better fit for the DNA end. CDR1 is MGHRA and CDR2 is YSYEKL in the germline V gene. The CDR3 is made up of 16 amino acids. In DNA form, the CDR3 reads TGCGCCAGCAGCCAAGCATCATGGACAGGGACCTACGAGCAGTACTTC. Translated, it gives CASSQASWTGTYEQYF.

The J gene is TRBJ2-1, the V gene TRBV11-1, with a tentative D call TRBD2 (5 bases). The CDR3 contains 14 residues. Germline assignment: CDR1 SGHAT and CDR2 FQDESV (reference sequence). V shed 3 bases and J shed 9 bases, with 15 bases lying between them. CDR3 in DNA: TGTGCCAGCAGCTTGGTCGGAGGTGGGGTTGAGCAGTTCTTC. The encoded protein is CASSLVGGGVEQFF.

The genes are TRBV19 and TRBJ2-7; TRBD1 might be the D (6 bases). Germline values: CDR1 LNHDA, CDR2 SQIVND (reference sequence). This CDR3 contains 13 residues. The germline V and J ends were trimmed by 1 base and 6 bases, with 10 bases remaining between them. CDR3 in amino acids: CASSIGGRSEQYF. The CDR3 DNA reads as TGTGCCAGTAGTATAGGGGGGCGCAGCGAGCAGTACTTC.

The chain couples TRBV9 to TRBJ2-2; D gene ambiguous. CDR3 length: 14 residues. Trimming pared 0 bases from V and 2 bases from J, leaving 5 bases between. Germline CDR1 SGDLS, CDR2 YYNGEE. CDR3 DNA: TGTGCCAGCAGCGTAGCGCGAAACACCGGGGAGCTGTTTTTT. As protein: CASSVARNTGELFF.

J is TRBJ2-5 and V is TRBV19; 10 bases match TRBD2. With 7 bases clipped from V and 5 bases from J, the junction kept 13 bases outside the gene matches. The CDR3 is 16 amino acids. Germline-derived CDR1 and CDR2 are LNHDA and SQIVND (reference sequence). The CDR3 bases are TGTGCCAGTACCGTTTCGGCCAGCGGGAGGGCGGAGACCCAGTACTTC. Residues: CASTVSASGRAETQYF.

This clone was recorded once. This chain connects TRBV30 to TRBJ2-1; D unresolved. V was shortened by 0 bases and J by 8 bases, with 17 bases between the two germline ends. This CDR3 is built from 15 residues. Germline lookup yields CDR1 GTSNPN and CDR2 SVGIG (reference sequence). CDR3: CAWSVRQSGWDEQFF. The CDR3 DNA follows: TGTGCCTGGAGTGTACGGCAGTCAGGTTGGGATGAGCAGTTCTTC.

The chain employs TRBV6-6 and TRBJ2-1; D perhaps matches TRBD2 (5 bases). Trimming left V 5 bases short and J 1 base short, with 12 bases between. Germline V lookup: CDR1 MNHNY, CDR2 SVGAGI (reference sequence). The CDR3 consists of 15 residues. CDR3 nucleotide sequence: TGTGCCAGCAGTCCGGGAAGTCGGTCCTACAATGAGCAGTTCTTC. Protein sequence: CASSPGSRSYNEQFF.

The chain recombines TRBV28 with TRBJ2-2, with 13 bases that match TRBD2. CDR3 length: 17 amino acids. Looked up from germline, CDR1 is MDHEN and CDR2 is SYDVKM. With 4 bases clipped from V and 4 bases from J, the junction kept 6 bases outside the gene matches. CDR3 nucleotides: TGTGCCAGCAGTTCCACCGGGACTAGCGGGATCACCGGGGAGCTGTTTTTT. Its protein is CASSSTGTSGITGELFF.

The V and J genes are TRBV5-1 and TRBJ2-4; maybe TRBD1 (6 bases). This CDR3 comprises 17 residues. Trimming stripped 4 bases from V and 0 bases from J, with 17 bases between. Germline V gives CDR1 SGHRS, CDR2 YFSETQ. This CDR3 is CASSPPGQILAKNIQYF. Written as DNA, the CDR3 is TGCGCCAGCAGCCCACCCGGACAGATTCTAGCCAAAAACATTCAGTACTTC.

This clone was recorded once. The rearrangement uses TRBV18 and TRBJ2-5; D might be TRBD2 (6 bases). The CDR3 consists of 16 residues. The germline V and J ends were trimmed by 4 bases and 1 base, with 16 bases remaining between them. Germline CDR1 reads KGHSH; CDR2 reads LQKENI. The CDR3 reads CASSLLASASQETQYF. The DNA for the CDR3 is TGTGCCAGCTCACTCCTAGCGAGCGCATCCCAAGAGACCCAGTACTTC.

This chain joins TRBV28 and TRBJ1-2; tentatively, D is TRBD1 (6 bases). Germline V gives CDR1 MDHEN, CDR2 SYDVKM. V dropped 2 bases and J dropped 3 bases, with 19 bases sitting between them. The CDR3 totals 17 residues. The CDR3 DNA follows: TGTGCCAGCAGTTTAATCTGGGGGCGCTATAATTACTATGGCTACACCTTC. This codes for CASSLIWGRYNYYGYTF.